Shown below are 17 T cell receptor beta chains from a single sample sequenced in a study of blood T cell repertoires in COVID-19. Some clones are missing from TCRdb's copy, which holds only in-frame ones; the method was immunoSEQ multiplex PCR. The repertoire consists of around 170,000 clones, with approximately 79% occurring once and the leading ten covering 13% to 15%. Sample: peripheral blood. Source of these receptors: a man aged 30 to 39 with active or convalescent COVID-19.

V and J are TRBV14 and TRBJ2-5; D perhaps matches TRBD1 (6 bases). CDR3 length: 18 residues. The germline V gene encodes CDR1 SGHDN and CDR2 FVKESK. V was cut by 3 bases and J by 1 base, with 21 bases left in between. CDR3 bases: TGTGCCAGCAGCCACTTAAAGGGGGTGGGGAACCGCCAAGAGACCCAGTACTTC. Translating gives CASSHLKGVGNRQETQYF.

The V call is TRBV23-1, the J call TRBJ2-1; 13 bases are a match to TRBD2. TRBV23-1 is labeled an ORF, and its function is uncertain. This CDR3 has 21 residues. V dropped 0 bases and J dropped 3; count of bases not matched to a gene: 14. This CDR3 reads CASSQSVRTSGRGRLYNEQFF. The CDR3 DNA sequence: TGCGCCAGCAGTCAATCGGTTCGGACTAGCGGGAGAGGTAGGCTCTACAATGAGCAGTTCTTC.

The count of this clone is one. The rearrangement uses TRBV3-1 (or the pseudogene TRBV3-2) and TRBJ2-3, with 10 bases lining up with TRBD2. The germline CDR1 and CDR2 sequences are LGHDT and YNNKEL (reference sequence). The junction had 5 bases not matched to a gene; V was cut back by 1 base and J by 4 bases. The CDR3 sequence is 16 residues long. The CDR3 region has the DNA TGTGCCAGCAGCCAAGGGGGGACTAGCGTTGCAGATACGCAGTATTTT. It specifies CASSQGGTSVADTQYF.

V gene TRBV6-2 or TRBV6-3 combines with J gene TRBJ2-2, with D maybe TRBD2 (6 bases). With 8 bases removed from V and 6 bases from J, the gap between germline ends came to 22 bases. The germline V gene has CDR1 MNHEY and CDR2 SVGEGT. The CDR3 length is 16 residues. CDR3 region: CASGRAGRQIAGELFF. Written as DNA, the CDR3 is TGTGCCAGCGGCCGCGCGGGACGACAGATCGCCGGGGAGCTGTTTTTT.

The chain combines TRBV10-1 with TRBJ2-1; possibly TRBD1 for D (5 bases). CDR3 length: 17 amino acids. The V gene's germline CDR1 is WNHNN and CDR2 SYGVQD (reference sequence). V dropped 4 bases and J dropped 5 bases, with 21 bases sitting between them. The CDR3 loop reads CASSVSTARGWDNEQFF. The CDR3 DNA sequence: TGCGCCAGCAGTGTATCCACGGCAAGGGGTTGGGACAATGAGCAGTTCTTC.

The CDR3 nucleotides read TGTGCCAGCAGCTTAGGACTAGCGGGAGGTGTAAGAAATACGCAGTATTTT. This translates into CASSLGLAGGVRNTQYF. The J gene is TRBJ2-3, the V gene TRBV7-2, with 13 bases fitting TRBD2. J lost 7 bases, V lost 1 base, and 8 bases had no gene match. The CDR3 length is 17 residues. CDR1 is SGHTA and CDR2 is FQGNSA in the germline V gene. Together with reference TRBV7-2 and TRBJ2-3, the CDR3 gives the full variable domain: GAGVSQSPSNKVTEKGKDVELRCDPISGHTALYWYRQSLGQGLEFLIYFQGNSAPDKSGLPSDRFSAERTGGSVSTLTIQRTQQEDSAVYLCASSLGLAGGVRNTQYFGPGTRLTVL.

Notes on this clone: Other nucleotide sequences in the sample specify the same CDR3. The chain carries TRBV30 and TRBJ1-1; D unresolved. The germline V and J ends were trimmed by 2 bases and 4 bases, with 5 bases remaining between them. The germline V gene encodes CDR1 GTSNPN and CDR2 SVGIG (reference sequence). The CDR3 runs to 11 residues. CDR3 in amino acids: CAWSRGTEAFF. As DNA, the CDR3 is TGTGCCTGGAGTCGGGGCACTGAAGCTTTCTTT.

The chain couples TRBV4-1 to TRBJ1-1; D is undetermined. V gave up 0 bases and J gave up 7 bases, with 9 bases separating them. Per the germline V gene, CDR1 is MGHRA and CDR2 is YSYEKL. CDR3 length equals 13 residues. CDR3 sequence (DNA): TGCGCCAGCAGCCAAGATCGGAGAGATGAAGCTTTCTTT. This codes for CASSQDRRDEAFF.

The chain combines TRBV5-1 with TRBJ1-4; 9 bases are shared with TRBD1. The length of the CDR3 is 14 residues. V lost 0 bases, J lost 6 bases, and 0 bases stayed unmatched. Germline CDR1 reads SGHRS; CDR2 reads YFSETQ. The CDR3 loop reads CASSLGQGDEKLFF. The CDR3 nucleotides are TGCGCCAGCAGCTTGGGACAGGGGGATGAAAAACTGTTTTTT.

This chain connects TRBV30 to TRBJ1-1, with D possibly matching TRBD1 (6 bases). This CDR3 has 14 residues. Germline CDR1 GTSNPN, CDR2 SVGIG (reference sequence). V dropped 7 bases and J dropped 4 bases, with 19 bases sitting between them. This CDR3 is CAFIGGAAITEAFF. The CDR3 DNA is TGTGCCTTTATTGGGGGGGCCGCGATCACTGAAGCTTTCTTT. The whole variable domain, remainder taken from reference TRBV30 and TRBJ1-1, is SQTIHQWPATLVQPVGSPLSLECTVEGTSNPNLYWYRQAAGRGLQLLFYSVGIGQISSEVPQNLSASRPQDRQFILSSKKLLLSDSGFYLCAFIGGAAITEAFFGQGTRLTVV.

The chain has TRBV5-5 and TRBJ2-3; weak D call: TRBD1 (6 bases). Germline CDR1 and CDR2: SGHKS and YYEKEE (reference sequence). With 0 bases removed from V and 5 bases from J, the gap between germline ends came to 13 bases. The CDR3 has 15 amino acids. The CDR3 is CASSLAWGQGDTQYF. DNA for the CDR3: TGTGCCAGCAGCTTGGCCTGGGGACAAGGAGATACGCAGTATTTT.

The rearrangement joins TRBV3-1 (or the pseudogene TRBV3-2) to TRBJ2-1; 8 nucleotides align to TRBD1. The V and J ends lost 0 bases and 3 bases, in that order; junction bases with no gene match: 4. The V gene's germline CDR1 is LGHDT and CDR2 YNNKEL (reference sequence). The CDR3 is 16 residues long. The DNA of the CDR3 is TGTGCCAGCAGCCAAGAGGACAGGGTTTTCTACAATGAGCAGTTCTTC. It is translated as CASSQEDRVFYNEQFF.

This clone has only a few counts. The chain links TRBV28 to TRBJ1-2; perhaps TRBD1 as D (5 bases). The germline gives CDR1 MDHEN, CDR2 SYDVKM. Trimming removed 4 bases at V and 2 bases at J, with 14 bases between. CDR3 size: 15 residues. CDR3 DNA: TGTGCCAGCAGTTCCGAGACAGCTTCCAACTATGGCTACACCTTC. This sequence encodes CASSSETASNYGYTF.

This chain joins TRBV9 and TRBJ2-1, with TRBD2 identical over 11 bases. This CDR3 spans 18 amino acids. Germline V gene lookup returns CDR1 SGDLS and CDR2 YYNGEE. With V trimmed by 2 bases and J by 8 bases, 15 bases remained unmatched. The CDR3 DNA reads as TGTGCCAGCAGCGTTCTTCCTAGCGGGGGGTACCGCACGGATGAGCAGTTCTTC. The encoded protein is CASSVLPSGGYRTDEQFF.

The rearrangement links TRBV7-9 to TRBJ2-7; perhaps TRBD2 as D (5 bases). Trimming left V 5 bases short and J 7 bases short, with 18 bases between. Germline V gene data show CDR1 as SEHNR and CDR2 as FQNEAQ (reference sequence). This CDR3 is 14 amino acids long. The CDR3 region is CASSHNPSGGEQYF. For the CDR3, the DNA is TGTGCCAGCAGCCACAATCCGAGCGGAGGAGAGCAGTACTTC.

The J gene is TRBJ1-1, the V gene TRBV11-2; no definite D call. The V gene lost 4 bases and the J gene lost 0 bases, with 15 bases spanning the gap. The CDR3 has 16 amino acids. CDR1 SGHAT and CDR2 FQNNGV come from the germline V gene. In DNA form, the CDR3 reads TGTGCCAGCAGCTACGGACGGACTGGATTGAACACTGAAGCTTTCTTT. This sequence encodes CASSYGRTGLNTEAFF. Full variable domain (missing parts from reference TRBV11-2 and TRBJ1-1): EAGVAQSPRYKIIEKRQSVAFWCNPISGHATLYWYQQILGQGPKLLIQFQNNGVVDDSQLPKDRFSAERLKGVDSTLKIQPAKLEDSAVYLCASSYGRTGLNTEAFFGQGTRLTVV.

This chain uses TRBV19 with TRBJ2-1; 8 bases agree with TRBD1. V lost 7 bases to trimming and J lost 6 bases; unmatched junction nucleotides: 8. Germline V gene sequence: CDR1 LNHDA, CDR2 SQIVND (reference sequence). CDR3 length: 14 residues. The CDR3, as DNA: TGTGCCAGTATTGAGACAGGGGCTCGCAATGAGCAGTTCTTC. Protein: CASIETGARNEQFF.